Presented here are 18 T cell receptor beta chains from one specimen sequenced in a study of tissue T cells after allogeneic stem cell transplantation. Some clones are missing from TCRdb's copy, which holds only in-frame ones; the method was immunoSEQ multiplex PCR. The repertoire has 9,000 to 13,000 clones, roughly two fifths of them found once; the top ten carry 1.8%. Time point reported: mouse harvest day 7 after allogeneic transplant. Tail vein injection delivered 10^7 T-cell-depleted bone marrow cells and 10^6 splenic CD5+ T cells. The sample comprised skin. These receptors all come from a female BALB/c mouse given C57BL/6 T cells with graft-versus-host disease after an allogeneic hematopoietic cell transplant.

A note on this clone: The gene names here belong to mouse. The read comes to an end 1 residue before the CDR3 does, leaving the germline J gene to fill in the end. The rearrangement uses TRBV3 and TRBJ2-3, with 11 positions matching TRBD2. Germline assignment: CDR1 SNHLY and CDR2 FYNGKV (reference sequence). With 5 bases clipped from V and 1 base from J, the junction kept 5 bases outside the gene matches. The CDR3 has 16 amino acids. The DNA read from the CDR3 is TGTGCCAGCAGCCGGGGACTGGGGGCCGGTGCAGAAACGCTGTAT. Protein product: CASSRGLGAGAETLY. The whole CDR3 sequence reads CASSRGLGAGAETLYF.

To note about this clone: Mouse germline and gene names are used. The read ends 1 residue before the CDR3 terminus; that terminus is restored from the germline J gene. The V and J genes are TRBV4 and TRBJ2-5; TRBD2 aligns across 11 bases. CDR1 and CDR2 from the germline V gene are LGHDT and YNNKQL (reference sequence). J was trimmed by 8 bases and V by 4 bases; bases with no gene match: 5. The length of the CDR3 is 14 residues. Partial CDR3 DNA: TGTGCCAGCAGCTCGGACTGGGGGGACGGCACCCAGTAC. Protein sequence: CASSSDWGDGTQY. The CDR3 in its entirety is CASSSDWGDGTQYF.

Of note for this clone: Gene and germline names: mouse. The CDR3 is cut off 1 residue early in the read; its end comes from the germline J gene. V gene TRBV26 combines with J gene TRBJ2-2, with D possibly matching TRBD1 (6 bases). The V end lost 4 bases, the J end lost 4 bases, and 10 bases lay between the germline ends. The germline V gene has CDR1 KGHPV and CDR2 FQNQEV (reference sequence). The CDR3 totals 14 residues. The DNA read from the CDR3 is TGTGCCAGCAGTCAAGACAGGCGCACCGGGCAGCTCTAC. It translates to CASSQDRRTGQLY. The whole CDR3 sequence is CASSQDRRTGQLYF. Variable domain in full (rest from reference TRBV26 and TRBJ2-2): NSKVIQTPRYLVKGQGQKAKMRCIPEKGHPVVFWYQQNKNNEFKFLINFQNQEVLQQIDMTEKRFSAECPSNSPCSLEIQSSEAGDSALYLCASSQDRRTGQLYFGEGSKLTVL.

The sample holds a few counts of this clone. The gene names given are mouse names. The read ends 1 residue before the CDR3 terminus; that terminus is restored from the germline J gene. This CDR3 is also generated by other DNA sequences in the sample. The J gene is TRBJ2-7, the V gene TRBV26; D not certain. V shed 0 bases and J shed 4 bases, with 4 bases lying between them. CDR1 is KGHPV and CDR2 is FQNQEV in the germline V gene (reference sequence). CDR3 length: 12 amino acids. CDR3 bases read: TGTGCCAGCAGTCTGTCAGGGTATGAACAGTAC. Translation gives CASSLSGYEQY. In full, the CDR3 reads CASSLSGYEQYF.

This clone has only a few counts. Germline and genes here are mouse. The CDR3 goes on 1 residue after the read ends, and that part is filled in from the germline J gene. The chain uses TRBV26 and TRBJ2-1, with D tentatively TRBD2 (6 bases). This CDR3 has 15 amino acids. V was trimmed by 2 bases and J by 1 base, leaving 9 bases between them. The germline gives CDR1 KGHPV, CDR2 FQNQEV (reference sequence). The CDR3 DNA, read in part, is TGTGCCAGCAGTCTGACCGGGGGGAACTATGCTGAGCAGTTC. This codes for CASSLTGGNYAEQF. The whole CDR3 reads CASSLTGGNYAEQFF.

This clone was seen a few times. Germline and genes: mouse. The DNA ends 1 residue before the CDR3 does, and the rest of the CDR3 is filled in from the germline J gene. The chain is built from TRBV23 and TRBJ2-7; the listed D gene, TRBD2, was not tested against the DNA. In germline, CDR1 is KGHTA, CDR2 FQNQQP. The CDR3 loop spans 13 amino acids. This CDR3 reads CSSSQWGGGEQYF. CDR3 DNA (partial): TGCTCCAGCAGTCAATGGGGGGGAGGTGAACAGTAC.

With regard to this clone: The listed genes are named as in mouse. The sequence runs out 1 residue before the end of the CDR3; the remainder is reconstructed from the germline J gene. This sequence joins TRBV29 and TRBJ1-2; the match to TRBD1 covers 9 bases. From germline, CDR1 is MSHET and CDR2 SYDVDS. V was pared by 5 bases and J by 0 bases, with 1 base of the junction left unmatched. There are 14 residues in the CDR3. The CDR3 bases that were read are TGTGCTAGCAGTCGACAGGGGGCAAACTCCGACTACACC. Translated: CASSRQGANSDYT. The entire CDR3 is CASSRQGANSDYTF.

This clone appeared a few times. Gene names and germline match the mouse. Coverage ceases 1 residue before the CDR3 finishes, and the germline J gene fills in the end. The rearrangement uses TRBV16 and TRBJ2-1, with TRBD2 identical over 12 bases. Losses at the gene ends were 6 bases for V and 4 bases for J; bases not matched to a gene: 7. The CDR3 spans 16 residues. In germline, CDR1 is SGHSA, CDR2 FRNQAP. CDR3 protein: CASSSTGGALYAEQFF. The sequenced part of the CDR3 DNA is TGTGCAAGCAGTTCGACTGGGGGGGCGCTATATGCTGAGCAGTTC.

This clone was counted a few times. Genes and germline come from the mouse. The read terminates 1 residue before the CDR3 end, so the remaining end is supplied by the germline J gene. The chain recombines TRBV26 with TRBJ2-7; 7 bases line up with TRBD2. The CDR3 is 14 amino acids. From germline, CDR1 is KGHPV and CDR2 FQNQEV (reference sequence). V lost 5 bases, J lost 0 bases, and 4 bases stayed unmatched. The sequenced part of the CDR3 DNA is TGTGCCAGCAGTTCCAGACTGGGCTCCTATGAACAGTAC. This gives the protein CASSSRLGSYEQY. The entire CDR3 protein reads CASSSRLGSYEQYF.

In regard to this clone: Gene and germline names: mouse. Read data end 1 residue before the CDR3 end; the end is taken from the germline J gene. The rearrangement uses TRBV23 and TRBJ2-7; the D call of TRBD1 is as the table states it, not checked on the DNA. This CDR3 region has 16 residues. From germline, CDR1 is KGHTA and CDR2 FQNQQP. The CDR3 region is CSSSQSPGQSSYEQYF. CDR3 DNA, as far as it was read: TGCTCCAGCAGTCAATCGCCGGGACAAAGCTCCTATGAACAGTAC.

A word on this clone: Gene names and germline refer to mouse. The CDR3 extends 1 residue past the end of the read, so its final part is completed from the germline J gene. This chain uses TRBV3 with TRBJ1-5; D gene unclear. The CDR3 extends over 12 amino acids. V was clipped by 5 bases and J by 7 bases, with 9 bases between them. Germline loops: CDR1 SNHLY, CDR2 FYNGKV (reference sequence). The covered CDR3 bases are TGTGCCAGCAGCCCGGGGAGTCAGGCTCCGCTT. As protein: CASSPGSQAPL. The full CDR3 is CASSPGSQAPLF.

Concerning this clone itself: The gene symbols are mouse symbols. The read ends 1 residue before the CDR3 terminus; that terminus is restored from the germline J gene. V gene TRBV26 combines with J gene TRBJ1-1, with a weak D call TRBD1 (5 bases). Germline values: CDR1 KGHPV, CDR2 FQNQEV (reference sequence). This CDR3 is 14 amino acids long. The V end was cut by 0 bases, the J end by 1 base, with 6 bases between. The part of the CDR3 DNA that was read is TGTGCCAGCAGTCTGTCAGGGGTAAACACAGAAGTCTTC. Translating gives CASSLSGVNTEVF. The full CDR3 protein is CASSLSGVNTEVFF.

As for this clone: Gene names and germline match the mouse. Read data end 1 residue before the CDR3 end; the end is taken from the germline J gene. The chain links TRBV16 to TRBJ1-1; TRBD1 is a possible D gene (6 bases). This CDR3 is built from 14 residues. Per germline, CDR1 SGHSA and CDR2 FRNQAP. Trimming left V 1 base short and J 1 base short, with 7 bases between. Here the CDR3 reads CASSLGGQNTEVFF. The part of the CDR3 DNA that was read is TGTGCAAGCAGCTTAGGGGGACAAAACACAGAAGTCTTC.

This clone was seen a few times. All gene names here are mouse names. The CDR3 end falls 1 residue outside the read, so it is completed with the germline J gene. The gene calls are TRBV20 and TRBJ1-1; D is undetermined. This CDR3 comprises 12 residues. CDR1 is GFQATS and CDR2 is STVNSAI in the germline V gene. Trimming took 7 bases from V and 0 from J, leaving 9 bases between them. The CDR3 spells CGVGRSNTEVFF. The sequenced CDR3 bases are TGTGGTGTCGGACGGTCAAACACAGAAGTCTTC. The complete variable domain, with remaining parts taken from reference TRBV20 and TRBJ1-1, reads GALVYQYPRRTICKSGTSMRMECQAVGFQATSVAWYRQSPQKTFELIALSTVNSAIKYEQNFTQEKFPISHPNLSFSSMTVLNAYLEDRGLYLCGVGRSNTEVFFGKGTRLTVV.

This clone has a single count. Gene names and germline refer to mouse. The CDR3 is CASSLRVTSGNTLYF. The covered CDR3 bases are TGTGCCAGCAGTCTCAGGGTGACTTCTGGAAATACGCTCTAT. This chain joins TRBV26 and TRBJ1-3; D might be TRBD1 (5 bases). The sequence runs out 1 residue before the end of the CDR3; the remainder is reconstructed from the germline J gene. This CDR3 contains 15 residues. Per the germline V gene, CDR1 is KGHPV and CDR2 is FQNQEV (reference sequence). The V end was cut by 3 bases, the J end by 0 bases, with 9 bases between.

As regards this clone: Gene names are the mouse ones. The CDR3 end falls 1 residue outside the read, so it is completed with the germline J gene. The chain recombines TRBV31 with TRBJ2-3; D is perhaps TRBD2 (6 bases). V was shortened by 3 bases and J by 6 bases, with 13 bases between the two germline ends. This CDR3 has 13 residues. CDR1 and CDR2 from the germline V gene are GKSSPN and SITVG. CDR3 DNA (partial): TGTGCCTGGAGCCCCTCAACTGGGGAAACGCTGTAT. Translating it yields CAWSPSTGETLY. The whole CDR3 protein reads CAWSPSTGETLYF.

This clone was seen more than once but under ten times. Gene names denote mouse genes. The read ends 1 residue before the CDR3 terminus; that terminus is restored from the germline J gene. The V call is TRBV3, the J call TRBJ2-4, with 8 positions matching TRBD1. V trimming: 5 bases; J trimming: 2 bases; junction bases outside the gene matches: 3. CDR1 and CDR2 from the germline V gene are SNHLY and FYNGKV (reference sequence). CDR3 length: 14 amino acids. The part of the CDR3 DNA that was read is TGTGCCAGCAGCCCCAGGGGGCATCAAAACACCTTGTAC. Translated, it gives CASSPRGHQNTLY. The CDR3 as a whole reads CASSPRGHQNTLYF.

This clone is medium-sized within its sample. The genes and germline here are from mouse. With the read ending 1 residue before the CDR3 end, the germline J gene is used to fill in that end. This sequence joins TRBV2 and TRBJ2-3, with 10 bases aligning to TRBD2. Germline CDR1 is LGHNA and CDR2 is YSYQKL. Trimming took 3 bases from V and 0 from J; bases not matched to a gene: 6. The CDR3 totals 17 residues. The sequenced CDR3 bases are TGTGCCAGCAGCCATCCGGGACTGGGGTCTAGTGCAGAAACGCTGTAT. Its protein is CASSHPGLGSSAETLY. The full CDR3 protein is CASSHPGLGSSAETLYF.